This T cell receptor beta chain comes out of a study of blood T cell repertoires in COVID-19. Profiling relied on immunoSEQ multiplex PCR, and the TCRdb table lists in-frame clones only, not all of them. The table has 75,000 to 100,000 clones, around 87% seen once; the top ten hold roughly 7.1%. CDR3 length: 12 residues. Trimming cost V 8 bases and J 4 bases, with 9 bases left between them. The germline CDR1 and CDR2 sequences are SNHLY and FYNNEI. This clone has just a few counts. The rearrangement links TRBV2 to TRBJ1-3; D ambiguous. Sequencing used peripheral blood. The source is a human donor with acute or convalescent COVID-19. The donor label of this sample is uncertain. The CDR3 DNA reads TGTGCCAGCCATATCGGGGGAAACACCATATATTTT. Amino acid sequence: CASHIGGNTIYF.